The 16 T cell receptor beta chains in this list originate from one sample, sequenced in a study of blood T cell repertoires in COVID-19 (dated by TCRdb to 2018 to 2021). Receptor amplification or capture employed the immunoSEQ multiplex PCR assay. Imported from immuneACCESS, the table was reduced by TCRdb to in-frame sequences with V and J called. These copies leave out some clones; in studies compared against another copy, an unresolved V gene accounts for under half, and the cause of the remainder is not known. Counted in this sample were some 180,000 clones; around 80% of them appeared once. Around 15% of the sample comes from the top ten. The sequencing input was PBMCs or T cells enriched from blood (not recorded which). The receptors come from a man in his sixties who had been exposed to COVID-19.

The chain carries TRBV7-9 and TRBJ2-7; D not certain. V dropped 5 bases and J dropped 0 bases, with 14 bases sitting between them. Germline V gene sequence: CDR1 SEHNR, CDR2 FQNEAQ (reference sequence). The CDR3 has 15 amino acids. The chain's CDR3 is CASSPIVSSSYEQYF. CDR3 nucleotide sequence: TGTGCCAGCAGCCCCATCGTTTCCAGCTCCTACGAGCAGTACTTC.

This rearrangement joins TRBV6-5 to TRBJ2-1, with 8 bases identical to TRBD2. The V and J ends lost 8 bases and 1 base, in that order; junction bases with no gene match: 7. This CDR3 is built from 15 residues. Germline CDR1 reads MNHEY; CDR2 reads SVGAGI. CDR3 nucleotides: TGTGCCAGCCGGGAGGGCAGGGGATCCTACAATGAGCAGTTCTTC. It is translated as CASREGRGSYNEQFF.

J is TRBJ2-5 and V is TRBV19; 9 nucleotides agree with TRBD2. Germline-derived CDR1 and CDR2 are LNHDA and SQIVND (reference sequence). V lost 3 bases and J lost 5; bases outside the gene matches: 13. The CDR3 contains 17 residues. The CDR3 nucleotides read TGTGCCAGTAGTATTGTCCGCGCGAGCGGGAGGATCGAGACCCAGTACTTC. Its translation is CASSIVRASGRIETQYF.

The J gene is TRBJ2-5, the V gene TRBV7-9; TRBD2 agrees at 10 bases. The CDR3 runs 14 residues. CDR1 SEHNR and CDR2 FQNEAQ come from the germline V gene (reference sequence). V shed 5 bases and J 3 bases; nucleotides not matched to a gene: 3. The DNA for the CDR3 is TGTGCCAGCAGCATGCTAGCGGGAGAAGAGACCCAGTACTTC. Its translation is CASSMLAGEETQYF.

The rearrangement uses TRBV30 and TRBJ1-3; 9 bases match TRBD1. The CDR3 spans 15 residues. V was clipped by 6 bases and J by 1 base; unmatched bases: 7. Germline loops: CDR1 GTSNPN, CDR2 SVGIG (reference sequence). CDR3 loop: CACTGGRGSGNTIYF. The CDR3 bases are TGTGCCTGTACAGGGGGCAGAGGGTCTGGAAACACCATATATTTT.

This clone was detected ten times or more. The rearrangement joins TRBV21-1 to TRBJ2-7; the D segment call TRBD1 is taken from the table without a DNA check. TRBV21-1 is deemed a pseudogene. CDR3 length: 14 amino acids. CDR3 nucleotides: TGTGCCAGCAGCCGGACAGGGACTCATTACGAGCAGTACTTC. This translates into CASSRTGTHYEQYF.

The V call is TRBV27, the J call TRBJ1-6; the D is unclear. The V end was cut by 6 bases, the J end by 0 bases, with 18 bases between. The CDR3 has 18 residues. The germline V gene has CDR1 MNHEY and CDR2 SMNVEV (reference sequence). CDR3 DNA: TGTGCCAGCAGCGCATCACGCACTCCGAGCTCCTATAATTCACCCCTCCACTTT. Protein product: CASSASRTPSSYNSPLHF.

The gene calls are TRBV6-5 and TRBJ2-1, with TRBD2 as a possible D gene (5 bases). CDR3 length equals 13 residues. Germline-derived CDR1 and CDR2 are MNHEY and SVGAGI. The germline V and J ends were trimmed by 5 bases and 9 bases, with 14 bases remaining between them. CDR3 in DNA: TGTGCCAGCAGTCTAGCTAGTCGGCGTGAGCAGTTCTTC. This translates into CASSLASRREQFF.

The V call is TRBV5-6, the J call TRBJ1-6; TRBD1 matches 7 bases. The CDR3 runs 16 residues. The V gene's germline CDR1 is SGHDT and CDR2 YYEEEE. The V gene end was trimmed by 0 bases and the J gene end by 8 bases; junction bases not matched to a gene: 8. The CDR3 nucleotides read TGTGCCAGCAGCTTGGTCCTTCGGGACAGAGATTCACCCCTCCACTTT. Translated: CASSLVLRDRDSPLHF.

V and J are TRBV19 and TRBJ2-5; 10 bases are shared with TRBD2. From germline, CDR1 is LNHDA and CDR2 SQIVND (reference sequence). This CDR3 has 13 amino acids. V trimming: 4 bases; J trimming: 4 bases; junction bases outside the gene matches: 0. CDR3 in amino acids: CASSRLAGETQYF. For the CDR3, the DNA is TGTGCCAGTAGTAGACTAGCGGGAGAGACCCAGTACTTC.

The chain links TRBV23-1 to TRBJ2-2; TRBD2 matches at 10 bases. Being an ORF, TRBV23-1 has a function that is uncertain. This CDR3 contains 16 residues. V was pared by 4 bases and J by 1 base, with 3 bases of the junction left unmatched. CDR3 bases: TGCGCCAGCAGTCTCGGACTAGCGGTGAACACCGGGGAGCTGTTTTTT. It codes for CASSLGLAVNTGELFF.

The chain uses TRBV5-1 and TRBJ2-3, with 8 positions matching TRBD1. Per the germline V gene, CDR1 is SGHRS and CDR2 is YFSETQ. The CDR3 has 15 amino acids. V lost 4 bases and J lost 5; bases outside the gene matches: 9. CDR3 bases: TGCGCCAGCAGCCCCCAGGGGGCAGGAAAAGATACGCAGTATTTT. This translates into CASSPQGAGKDTQYF.

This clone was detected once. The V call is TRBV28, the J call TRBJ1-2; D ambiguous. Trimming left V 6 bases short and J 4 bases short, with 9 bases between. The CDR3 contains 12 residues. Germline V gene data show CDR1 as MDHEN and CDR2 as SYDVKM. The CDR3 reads CASSSGLYGYTF. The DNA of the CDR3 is TGTGCCAGCAGCAGTGGGCTCTATGGCTACACCTTC.

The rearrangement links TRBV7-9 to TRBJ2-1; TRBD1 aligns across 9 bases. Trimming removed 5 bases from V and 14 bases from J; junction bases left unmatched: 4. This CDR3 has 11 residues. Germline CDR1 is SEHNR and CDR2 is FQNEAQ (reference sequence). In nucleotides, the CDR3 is TGTGCCAGCAGCCCCAGGGACAGGGAGTTCTTC. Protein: CASSPRDREFF.

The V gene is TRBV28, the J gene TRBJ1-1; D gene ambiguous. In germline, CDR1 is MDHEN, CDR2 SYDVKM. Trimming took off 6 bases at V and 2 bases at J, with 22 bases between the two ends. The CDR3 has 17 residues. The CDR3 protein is CASSRGGVSIQNTEAFF. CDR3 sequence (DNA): TGTGCCAGCAGCCGCGGCGGGGTCAGCATTCAAAACACTGAAGCTTTCTTT.

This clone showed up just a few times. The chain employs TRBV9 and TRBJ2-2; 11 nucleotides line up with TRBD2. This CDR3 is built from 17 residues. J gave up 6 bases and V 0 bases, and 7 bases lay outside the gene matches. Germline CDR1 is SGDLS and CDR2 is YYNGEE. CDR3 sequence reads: CASSVEPSGRRSGELFF. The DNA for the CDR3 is TGTGCCAGCAGCGTAGAACCTAGCGGGAGGAGATCCGGGGAGCTGTTTTTT.